Each of the 26 T cell receptor beta chains below was sequenced from the same sample in a study of vaccination effects on CD4 cells after COVID-19. Antigen specificity for these receptors is unknown. Under the ViraFEST assay, PBMC were stimulated with viral peptide pools so that antigen-specific CD4+ T cells expanded. Sequencing was performed afterwards. The authors isolated CD4+ T cells after about 10 days of culture. In the vaccine recipients, nucleocapsid antibodies were negative and there was no prior SARS-CoV-2 infection. Clones were read by immunoSEQ multiplex PCR, and TCRdb kept only the in-frame ones, dropping some. In the table there are some 69,000 clones, about four fifths of which are singletons. Sequences were derived from CD4+ T cells from PBMCs cultured with HCoV-NL63 spike peptides, sampled before COVID-19 vaccination. The receptors were gathered from a human donor who received a COVID-19 vaccine.

This chain joins TRBV5-1 and TRBJ1-4; D gene unclear. V lost 1 base and J 4 bases, leaving 11 bases between the germline ends. Germline-derived CDR1 and CDR2 are SGHRS and YFSETQ. CDR3 size: 15 residues. The CDR3 DNA follows: TGCGCCAGCAGCTTGATAGTCGGCAGTAATGAAAAACTGTTTTTT. Encoded protein: CASSLIVGSNEKLFF. The variable domain in full, completed from reference TRBV5-1 and TRBJ1-4, reads KAGVTQTPRYLIKTRGQQVTLSCSPISGHRSVSWYQQTPGQGLQFLFEYFSETQRNKGNFPGRFSGRQFSNSRSEMNVSTLELGDSALYLCASSLIVGSNEKLFFGSGTQLSVL.

The chain links TRBV30 to TRBJ1-5; no clear D gene. This CDR3 region has 13 residues. Looked up from germline, CDR1 is GTSNPN and CDR2 is SVGIG (reference sequence). With 2 bases removed from V and 0 bases from J, the gap between germline ends came to 5 bases. CDR3 protein: CAWSIYSNQPQHF. DNA of the CDR3: TGTGCCTGGAGTATTTATAGCAATCAGCCCCAGCATTTT.

V gene TRBV4-1 combines with J gene TRBJ2-3; D ambiguous. V dropped 1 base and J dropped 7 bases, with 15 bases sitting between them. The germline CDR1 and CDR2 sequences are MGHRA and YSYEKL. This CDR3 has 15 amino acids. The CDR3 region has the DNA TGCGCCAGCAGCCAAGTCCCGAATCCCGAATATACGCAGTATTTT. Its protein product is CASSQVPNPEYTQYF.

This clone occurred once. This chain uses TRBV9 with TRBJ1-6, with TRBD1 matching over 8 bases. V shed 6 bases and J 10 bases; nucleotides not matched to a gene: 12. There are 15 residues in the CDR3. Germline V CDR1 and CDR2: SGDLS, YYNGEE. DNA for the CDR3: TGTGCCAGCACCGAGGACAGGGCTTCTGGCTCACCCCTCCACTTT. Residues: CASTEDRASGSPLHF. The whole variable domain, remainder taken from reference TRBV9 and TRBJ1-6, is DSGVTQTPKHLITATGQRVTLRCSPRSGDLSVYWYQQSLDQGLQFLIQYYNGEERAKGNILERFSAQQFPDLHSELNLSSLELGDSALYFCASTEDRASGSPLHFGNGTRLTVT.

V gene TRBV9 combines with J gene TRBJ2-1, with TRBD1 as a possible D gene (7 bases). Trimming cost V 3 bases and J 0 bases, with 13 bases left between them. The CDR3 totals 16 residues. The V gene's germline CDR1 is SGDLS and CDR2 YYNGEE. The CDR3 DNA reads TGTGCCAGCAGCGAAGGAGGGGGCAGCTCCTACAATGAGCAGTTCTTC. It specifies CASSEGGGSSYNEQFF.

This clone was observed once. J is TRBJ1-6 and V is TRBV5-4; D might be TRBD1 (6 bases). The CDR3 is 15 residues long. Germline CDR1 and CDR2: SGHNT and YYREEE (reference sequence). V shed 0 bases and J shed 10 bases, with 14 bases lying between them. This chain's CDR3 is CASSLDGRGRSPLHF. The CDR3 DNA sequence: TGTGCCAGCAGCTTGGATGGCAGGGGAAGGTCACCCCTCCACTTT.

V is TRBV3-1 (or the pseudogene TRBV3-2) and J is TRBJ2-3; D ambiguous. The CDR3 has 14 residues. The germline gives CDR1 LGHDT, CDR2 YNNKEL (reference sequence). V lost 4 bases, J lost 6 bases, and 14 bases lay in between. The CDR3 bases are TGTGCCAGCAGCCCGGGCGTCGATGGGGATACGCAGTATTTT. It specifies CASSPGVDGDTQYF.

The V and J genes are TRBV4-1 and TRBJ1-4, with unresolved D. This CDR3 has 15 residues. Trimming stripped 4 bases from V and 3 bases from J, with 12 bases between. Germline V gene data show CDR1 as MGHRA and CDR2 as YSYEKL. CDR3 amino acids: CASSPYPRSNEKLFF. The CDR3 DNA is TGCGCCAGCAGCCCCTATCCGAGATCTAATGAAAAACTGTTTTTT.

The rearrangement links TRBV6-2 or TRBV6-3 to TRBJ2-3; 7 bases are a match to TRBD2. The V and J ends lost 6 bases and 6 bases, in that order; junction bases with no gene match: 12. Germline-derived CDR1 and CDR2 are MNHEY and SVGEGT. This CDR3 has 15 residues. CDR3 sequence: CASSPLAGVYDTQYF. Written as DNA, the CDR3 is TGTGCCAGCAGCCCGCTGGCGGGGGTTTACGATACGCAGTATTTT.

The chain has TRBV12-3 or TRBV12-4 and TRBJ2-2; D is uncertain. The CDR3 extends over 12 amino acids. Trimming cost V 3 bases and J 7 bases, with 6 bases left between them. The DNA for the CDR3 is TGTGCCAGCAGTTTCCTCGGCGGGGAGCTGTTTTTT. Protein product: CASSFLGGELFF.

This clone was detected once. The V and J genes are TRBV14 and TRBJ1-2; a weak D match, TRBD1 (6 bases). CDR1 and CDR2 from the germline V gene are SGHDN and FVKESK. This CDR3 region has 12 residues. V was shortened by 3 bases and J by 8 bases, with 10 bases between the two germline ends. The DNA of the CDR3 is TGTGCCAGCAGCCAGTACAGGGAAGGCTACACCTTC. Translated: CASSQYREGYTF.

In this sample, this clone turned up a few times. The gene calls are TRBV4-1 and TRBJ1-1, with 9 bases matching TRBD1. Germline trimming cut 1 base from V and 3 bases from J; bases unmatched to any gene: 6. This CDR3 has 16 residues. Germline assignment: CDR1 MGHRA and CDR2 YSYEKL. CDR3 loop: CASSQVRGQGDTEAFF. DNA for the CDR3: TGCGCCAGCAGCCAAGTACGGGGACAGGGAGACACTGAAGCTTTCTTT.

The rearrangement joins TRBV19 to TRBJ2-6; 8 bases line up with TRBD1. Unmatched junction bases numbered 4, after V lost 4 bases and J lost 2 bases. Germline V lookup: CDR1 LNHDA, CDR2 SQIVND (reference sequence). The CDR3 has 16 residues. Here the CDR3 reads CASSTLQGAGANVLTF. The CDR3 DNA sequence: TGTGCCAGTAGTACATTACAGGGGGCTGGGGCCAACGTCCTGACTTTC. Full variable domain (remainder filled in from reference TRBV19 and TRBJ2-6): DGGITQSPKYLFRKEGQNVTLSCEQNLNHDAMYWYRQDPGQGLRLIYYSQIVNDFQKGDIAEGYSVSREKKESFPLTVTSAQKNPTAFYLCASSTLQGAGANVLTFGAGSRLTVL.

The chain carries TRBV6-1 and TRBJ1-2; D remains unclear. Trimming removed 4 bases at V and 1 base at J, with 22 bases between. In germline, CDR1 is MNHNS, CDR2 SASEGT. The CDR3 is 18 amino acids. CDR3 sequence: CASSVPWTYGPSNYGYTF. The DNA for the CDR3 is TGTGCCAGCAGTGTCCCGTGGACGTATGGGCCGAGTAACTATGGCTACACCTTC.

This clone was detected a few times. The chain employs TRBV18 and TRBJ1-5; TRBD1 might be the D (6 bases). V was trimmed by 6 bases and J by 5 bases, leaving 11 bases between them. CDR3 size: 13 residues. Looked up from germline, CDR1 is KGHSH and CDR2 is LQKENI. The CDR3 is CASSQQGYQPQHF. The CDR3 DNA reads as TGTGCCAGCTCCCAACAGGGTTATCAGCCCCAGCATTTT.

The chain recombines TRBV28 with TRBJ1-4; D unclear. Trimming took 5 bases from V and 7 from J, leaving 17 bases between them. The CDR3 is made up of 15 amino acids. Germline-derived CDR1 and CDR2 are MDHEN and SYDVKM. The CDR3, as DNA: TGTGCCAGCAGTCTTGTCCGACACGTTACTGAAAAACTGTTTTTT. This translates into CASSLVRHVTEKLFF.

The rearrangement uses TRBV10-2 and TRBJ2-2; 8 nucleotides align to TRBD2. Trimming at V came to 7 bases and at J to 5 bases, leaving 9 bases not matched to a gene. CDR1 is WSHSY and CDR2 is SAAADI in the germline V gene. CDR3 length equals 15 residues. The DNA for the CDR3 is TGCGCCAGCAAGCAAGCGGGGGTGGGGACCGGGGAGCTGTTTTTT. The encoded protein is CASKQAGVGTGELFF.

The V and J genes are TRBV2 and TRBJ1-1, with TRBD1 matching over 8 bases. The CDR3 is 14 residues long. With V trimmed by 6 bases and J by 6 bases, 9 bases remained unmatched. The germline V gene has CDR1 SNHLY and CDR2 FYNNEI. The CDR3 nucleotides read TGTGCCAGCAGATCAGGGGGCGGATTCCCTGAAGCTTTCTTT. Protein sequence: CASRSGGGFPEAFF. The complete variable domain, with remaining parts taken from reference TRBV2 and TRBJ1-1, reads EPEVTQTPSHQVTQMGQEVILRCVPISNHLYFYWYRQILGQKVEFLVSFYNNEISEKSEIFDDQFSVERPDGSNFTLKIRSTKLEDSAMYFCASRSGGGFPEAFFGQGTRLTVV.

The chain employs TRBV7-2 and TRBJ1-2; D is uncertain. Germline values: CDR1 SGHTA, CDR2 FQGNSA. The CDR3 has 10 residues. V was trimmed by 5 bases and J by 8 bases, leaving 6 bases between them. DNA for the CDR3: TGTGCCAGCAGCGTCAAAGGCTACACCTTC. This gives the protein CASSVKGYTF.

The V and J genes are TRBV7-2 and TRBJ1-2; 10 bases are shared with TRBD1. The CDR3 runs to 15 residues. Trimming at V came to 5 bases and at J to 3 bases, leaving 6 bases not matched to a gene. CDR1 is SGHTA, CDR2 FQGNSA, per germline. CDR3 residues: CASSQRTGGDYGYTF. The DNA for the CDR3 is TGTGCCAGCAGCCAGCGGACAGGGGGGGACTATGGCTACACCTTC.

The V and J genes are TRBV21-1 and TRBJ1-2. TRBV21-1 is labeled a pseudogene. The CDR3 has 12 residues. The DNA for the CDR3 is TGTGCCAGCAGCAAAGTCCGGGAGTGCTACACCTTC. Protein: CASSKVRECYTF.

The V and J genes are TRBV2 and TRBJ2-5, with a weak D call TRBD1 (6 bases). The CDR3 totals 14 residues. The V end was cut by 8 bases, the J end by 7 bases, with 20 bases between. The germline CDR1 and CDR2 sequences are SNHLY and FYNNEI. CDR3 region: CASRPGQGSGTQYF. The CDR3 DNA reads as TGTGCCAGCCGACCGGGACAAGGTTCCGGGACCCAGTACTTC.

Points on this clone: Other DNA sequences from this sample encode an identical CDR3 as well. The chain employs TRBV19 and TRBJ1-1; 7 nucleotides agree with TRBD1. Germline CDR1 is LNHDA and CDR2 is SQIVND (reference sequence). V lost 5 bases, J lost 1 base, and 4 bases stayed unmatched. The CDR3 is made up of 14 amino acids. CDR3 region: CASSPRTGNTEAFF. CDR3 nucleotides: TGTGCCAGTAGTCCCCGGACAGGGAACACTGAAGCTTTCTTT. The whole variable domain, filled in from reference TRBV19 and TRBJ1-1, reads DGGITQSPKYLFRKEGQNVTLSCEQNLNHDAMYWYRQDPGQGLRLIYYSQIVNDFQKGDIAEGYSVSREKKESFPLTVTSAQKNPTAFYLCASSPRTGNTEAFFGQGTRLTVV.

This clone was observed a few times. This chain uses TRBV2 with TRBJ1-3, with 7 bases matching TRBD1. The CDR3 has 14 residues. CDR1 and CDR2 from the germline V gene are SNHLY and FYNNEI. V gave up 4 bases and J gave up 4 bases; unmatched junction bases: 4. The CDR3 nucleotides are TGTGCCAGCAGTGGACAGGGAAAAGGAAACACCATATATTTT. Translated, it gives CASSGQGKGNTIYF.

The V call is TRBV6-5, the J call TRBJ2-2; TRBD1 agrees at 8 bases. Germline V gene lookup returns CDR1 MNHEY and CDR2 SVGAGI. The trim removed 8 bases at V and 4 bases at J, leaving 6 bases unmatched. CDR3 size: 14 residues. The CDR3 reads CASPDRGSTGELFF. The CDR3 DNA follows: TGTGCCAGCCCAGACAGGGGAAGCACCGGGGAGCTGTTTTTT.

The genes are TRBV7-2 and TRBJ1-5, with D maybe TRBD1 (6 bases). The V end lost 5 bases, the J end lost 1 base, and 18 bases lay between the germline ends. The CDR3 runs 17 residues. Germline loops: CDR1 SGHTA, CDR2 FQGNSA. The CDR3: CASSPLGGAASNQPQHF. In DNA, the CDR3 is TGTGCCAGCAGCCCCCTCGGGGGGGCAGCAAGCAATCAGCCCCAGCATTTT.